Shown below are 9 T cell receptor beta chains from a single sample sequenced in a study of shared clonotypes between healthy human individuals. Produced via immunoSEQ multiplex PCR; TCRdb's table is partial and in-frame only. The sample has a few million clones, nearly 97% seen once; the top ten hold 0.13%. Sequencing used naive CD4+ T cells sorted from blood. Subset denoted: CD45RA+ positively selected. The receptors derive from a man in his late teens or twenties in good health.

This chain joins TRBV18 and TRBJ2-1; 11 bases line up with TRBD2. The CDR3 is 20 residues long. V gave up 0 bases and J gave up 1 base; unmatched junction bases: 11. Per the germline V gene, CDR1 is KGHSH and CDR2 is LQKENI. The CDR3 bases are TGTGCCAGCTCACCACCTCTCTTAACTAGCGGGGGCCTTTCCTACAATGAGCAGTTCTTC. Its translation: CASSPPLLTSGGLSYNEQFF.

The chain has TRBV10-3 and TRBJ1-3; maybe TRBD1 (5 bases). Trimming took off 3 bases at V and 1 base at J, with 13 bases between the two ends. The germline V gene has CDR1 ENHRY and CDR2 SYGVKD. The CDR3 covers 16 residues. This CDR3 is CAISDPGFSSGNTIYF. The DNA for the CDR3 is TGTGCCATCAGTGATCCAGGGTTTTCGTCTGGAAACACCATATATTTT.

The chain joins TRBV7-6 to TRBJ2-1; 10 nucleotides match TRBD2. Per the germline V gene, CDR1 is SGHVS and CDR2 is FNYEAQ. V was clipped by 5 bases and J by 6 bases; unmatched bases: 7. The CDR3 loop spans 15 amino acids. CDR3 residues: CASSHSGGLLNEQFF. The DNA for the CDR3 is TGTGCCAGCAGCCATAGCGGGGGGCTACTCAATGAGCAGTTCTTC.

This clone has only one observation. This CDR3 is also generated by other DNA sequences in the sample. The rearrangement joins TRBV5-1 to TRBJ2-5; possibly TRBD1 for D (5 bases). Trimming took 0 bases from V and 1 from J, leaving 10 bases between them. The length of the CDR3 is 15 residues. Germline V gene data show CDR1 as SGHRS and CDR2 as YFSETQ. DNA of the CDR3: TGCGCCAGCAGCTTGGAGGGGCGACCCCAAGAGACCCAGTACTTC. The encoded protein is CASSLEGRPQETQYF.

This chain uses TRBV9 with TRBJ1-6; 7 bases map to TRBD1. The CDR3 totals 15 residues. The trim removed 0 bases at V and 11 bases at J, leaving 8 bases unmatched. Germline-derived CDR1 and CDR2 are SGDLS and YYNGEE. This CDR3 reads CASSVGERGQTPLHF. CDR3 DNA: TGTGCCAGCAGCGTAGGTGAAAGGGGGCAAACACCCCTCCACTTT.

The chain uses TRBV5-1 and TRBJ2-7, with 8 bases aligning to TRBD1. The CDR3 loop spans 14 amino acids. J lost 7 bases, V lost 0 bases, and 6 bases had no gene match. Germline CDR1 and CDR2: SGHRS and YFSETQ. As DNA, the CDR3 is TGCGCCAGCAGCTTGGAGACAGGGGCAGGGGAGCAGTACTTC. It specifies CASSLETGAGEQYF.

The chain employs TRBV5-1 and TRBJ1-1; TRBD1 matches 7 bases. The V gene's germline CDR1 is SGHRS and CDR2 YFSETQ. This CDR3 has 13 amino acids. J was trimmed by 4 bases and V by 7 bases; bases with no gene match: 7. CDR3 nucleotides: TGCGCCAGCGGAAACGCAGGGGGCACTGAAGCTTTCTTT. It codes for CASGNAGGTEAFF.

This chain connects TRBV4-1 to TRBJ1-6, with D possibly being TRBD1 (6 bases). The V end was cut by 10 bases, the J end by 1 base, with 20 bases between. The CDR3 extends over 17 amino acids. The V gene's germline CDR1 is MGHRA and CDR2 YSYEKL. For the CDR3, the DNA is TGCGCCACTTCAGAGGACAGTCTTTATTCCTATAATTCACCCCTCCACTTT. Amino acids: CATSEDSLYSYNSPLHF.

This chain connects TRBV2 to TRBJ2-1; D is possibly TRBD2 (6 bases). The germline gives CDR1 SNHLY, CDR2 FYNNEI. V was pared by 5 bases and J by 9 bases, with 8 bases between. The CDR3 is 11 amino acids. The CDR3 reads CASSKGGEQFF. DNA for the CDR3: TGTGCCAGCAGTAAGGGAGGTGAGCAGTTCTTC.